This T cell receptor (beta chain) was sequenced for a study of blood T cell repertoires in COVID-19. Looking at the study overall: Sample material is recorded as cDNA or gDNA derived from T cells, B-cell-depleted T cells, or PBMCs.

Authors' processing steps: Amplification of reference gene primers provided the estimated nucleated cell counts. Sequenced by immunoSEQ multiplex PCR; TCRdb stores in-frame clones only, minus some. From that table come the V and J calls and clone size; the DNA was used to work out D and trimming. The sample has 72,000 or so clones, approximately 82% seen once. Germline V gene data show CDR1 as KGHSH and CDR2 as LQKENI. The length of the CDR3 is 15 residues. Trimming at V came to 6 bases and at J to 1 base, leaving 8 bases not matched to a gene. The material sequenced was peripheral blood. The origin of this receptor is an elderly man with active COVID-19. This chain links TRBV18 with TRBJ1-1, with 7 bases aligning to TRBD1. CDR3 in amino acids: CASSAEGQRNTEAFF. The CDR3, as DNA: TGTGCCAGCTCCGCGGAGGGACAGCGGAACACTGAAGCTTTCTTT.